This T cell receptor beta chain was retrieved from a study of shared clonotypes between healthy human individuals. Evenly divided among several immunoSEQ plates was the genomic DNA of each subset. The data were produced by immunoSEQ multiplex PCR, yet TCRdb's version contains in-frame clones alone and is incomplete. The data show around 1,000,000 clones, around three quarters seen once. With V trimmed by 3 bases and J by 5 bases, 3 bases remained unmatched. CDR1 is SNHLY and CDR2 is FYNNEI in the germline V gene. The CDR3 spans 14 residues. With respect to this clone: The antigen is undetermined.

Everyone who donated was a Caucasian adult who lived in Nashville, Tennessee. Study outcomes and limitations: Across subsets, estimated richness was generally greater for naive than for memory populations. The study found roughly 5% of naive CD4 clonotypes shared across a few donors.

Sequencing input: memory CD4+ T cells from PBMCs. Subset noted: CD45RA-negative fraction. The rearrangement joins TRBV2 to TRBJ1-4; 7 bases align to TRBD1. The receptor was derived from a man in his late teens or twenties in good health. Some clones in this sample may be carry-over from other donors' samples. The CDR3 here is CASSEGTVNEKLFF. In DNA form, the CDR3 reads TGTGCCAGCAGTGAGGGGACAGTGAATGAAAAACTGTTTTTT.